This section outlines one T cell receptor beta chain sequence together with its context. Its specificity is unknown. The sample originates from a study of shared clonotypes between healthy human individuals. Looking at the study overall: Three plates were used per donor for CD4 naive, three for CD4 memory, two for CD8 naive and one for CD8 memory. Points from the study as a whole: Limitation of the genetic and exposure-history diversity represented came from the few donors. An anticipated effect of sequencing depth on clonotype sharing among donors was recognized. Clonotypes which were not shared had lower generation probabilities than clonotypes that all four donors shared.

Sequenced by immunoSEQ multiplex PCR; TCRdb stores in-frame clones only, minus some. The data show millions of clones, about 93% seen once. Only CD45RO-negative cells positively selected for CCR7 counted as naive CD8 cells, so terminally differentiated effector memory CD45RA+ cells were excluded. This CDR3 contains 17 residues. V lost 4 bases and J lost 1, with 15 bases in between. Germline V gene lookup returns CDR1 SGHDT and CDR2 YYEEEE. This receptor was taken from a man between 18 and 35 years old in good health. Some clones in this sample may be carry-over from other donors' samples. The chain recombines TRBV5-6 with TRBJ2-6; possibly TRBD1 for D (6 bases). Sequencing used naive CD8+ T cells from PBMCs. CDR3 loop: CASSKPDRLSGANVLTF. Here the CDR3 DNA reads TGTGCCAGCAGCAAGCCCGACAGGCTTTCTGGGGCCAACGTCCTGACTTTC.